The present entry profiles one T cell receptor (beta chain) with its context. This sample is part of a study of blood T cells in healthy people across ages. Every donor provided 7.5 to 10 milliliters of peripheral blood. A sample-barcoded 5' primer and a J-beta primer mix were used in a second PCR of about 6 to 12 cycles. TCRdb passed the 5' RACE reads through MiXCR, listing each CDR3 protein once. The profile covers about 930,000 distinct CDR3 sequences, with about 28% appearing a single time and roughly 10% taken by the ten largest. The data also belong to a second study, concerning T cells of mothers and their children. As that study records: Study donors consisted of a few healthy Caucasian mothers and their six children.

The sample was blood. The sequence was obtained from a woman in her forties in good health.

Written as DNA, the CDR3 is TGTGCCAGCAGTAACAGGGCGGGCTATGGCTACACCTTC. This encodes CASSNRAGYGYTF. The genes are TRBV6-2 or TRBV6-3 and TRBJ1-2; D is perhaps TRBD1 (6 bases). The V end was cut by 5 bases, the J end by 4 bases, with 11 bases between. The germline gives CDR1 MNHEY, CDR2 SVGEGT. CDR3 length equals 13 residues.